This is a list of T cell receptor beta chains from one sample in a study of cytomegalovirus exposure and HLA in healthy donors. Sequencing used immunoSEQ multiplex PCR; TCRdb keeps in-frame clones, though not all of them. This table lists about 100,000 clones. Material: PBMCs. The receptors come from a man aged 50 to 60 in good health and CMV-seronegative. The CDR3 runs from the conserved cysteine through the conserved F or W. The D gene is left open where the match is weak. A row's size may be missing; if present it is once, few, many or a size class.

clone_size j_call d_call v_call cdr3_aa cdr3_nt
NA TRBJ1-2 NA TRBV11-3 CASSAGAFYGYTF TGTGCCAGCAGTGCAGGTGCCTTCTATGGCTACACCTTC
NA TRBJ1-2 TRBD1 TRBV27 CASSSSGTEVYGYTF TGTGCCAGCAGTTCATCCGGGACAGAAGTCTATGGCTACACCTTC
NA TRBJ2-3 TRBD2 TRBV2 CATTSGISPDTQYF TGTGCCACCACTAGCGGGATCTCTCCAGATACGCAGTATTTT
NA TRBJ2-3 TRBD2 TRBV7-7 CASSLGSGGSSTDTQYF TGTGCTAGCAGCTTAGGGTCGGGCGGGAGCAGCACAGATACGCAGTATTTT
NA TRBJ2-5 TRBD1 TRBV9 CASSVGQGSETQYF TGTGCCAGCAGCGTAGGACAGGGCTCAGAGACCCAGTACTTC
NA TRBJ1-2 NA TRBV19 CASRLRGTFGRDGYTF TGTGCCAGTCGACTGCGAGGGACATTCGGTCGGGATGGCTACACCTTC
NA TRBJ1-1 NA TRBV5-1 CASSPLPAGTEAFF TGCGCCAGCAGCCCCCTGCCCGCGGGCACTGAAGCTTTCTTT
NA TRBJ1-1 NA TRBV11-3 CASSLGRITEAFF TGTGCCAGCAGCTTAGGGAGGATCACTGAAGCTTTCTTT
NA TRBJ1-2 NA TRBV29-1 CSVEDGSPHYGYTF TGCAGCGTTGAAGATGGCAGTCCCCACTATGGCTACACCTTC
NA TRBJ1-1 TRBD1 TRBV5-1 CASSLRGTEYSNTEAFF TGCGCCAGCAGCTTGAGGGGGACAGAGTATTCGAACACTGAAGCTTTCTTT
NA TRBJ2-7 NA TRBV7-6 CASSEEEATYEQYF TGTGCCAGCAGCGAGGAGGAAGCGACCTACGAGCAGTACTTC
NA TRBJ2-3 NA TRBV6-1 CASSHRARGTDTQYF TGTGCCAGCAGCCACAGGGCTAGGGGTACAGATACGCAGTATTTT
NA TRBJ1-5 NA TRBV7-2 CASSLGVRTESQPQHF TGTGCCAGCAGCTTAGGAGTGAGGACAGAATCCCAGCCCCAGCATTTT
medium-sized TRBJ1-2 NA TRBV4-2 CASSQAQGPPIGGYTF TGTGCCAGCAGCCAAGCCCAGGGGCCCCCGATCGGGGGCTACACCTTC
NA TRBJ2-1 TRBD2 TRBV10-3 CAINPGLANVNEQFF TGTGCCATCAACCCCGGACTAGCTAACGTCAATGAGCAGTTCTTC
NA TRBJ2-7 TRBD1 TRBV10-1 CASSESTGWGYEQYF TGCGCCAGCAGTGAGTCGACAGGGTGGGGATACGAGCAGTACTTC
NA TRBJ1-1 NA TRBV5-5 CASSQTGLVNTEAFF TGTGCCAGCAGCCAGACGGGACTGGTGAACACTGAAGCTTTCTTT